The 26 T cell receptor beta chains below were found in one sample sequenced in a study of blood T cell repertoires in COVID-19. Sequencing used immunoSEQ multiplex PCR; TCRdb keeps in-frame clones, though not all of them. The sample shows 150,000 to 200,000 clones, 70% to 80% of them seen only once. The sample consisted of peripheral blood. All receptors come from a woman in her forties with COVID-19, enrolled during active disease.

The V and J genes are TRBV12-3 or TRBV12-4 and TRBJ2-7; a possible D gene is TRBD2 (7 bases). V lost 6 bases and J lost 2, with 11 bases in between. This CDR3 has 13 amino acids. CDR3 sequence reads: CASRRGGTYEQYF. The CDR3, as DNA: TGTGCCAGCAGGAGGGGGGGTACCTACGAGCAGTACTTC.

The chain carries TRBV5-1 and TRBJ2-1; 10 bases are shared with TRBD2. The CDR3 extends over 15 amino acids. The germline CDR1 and CDR2 sequences are SGHRS and YFSETQ. V trimming: 4 bases; J trimming: 6 bases; junction bases outside the gene matches: 7. The CDR3 region has the DNA TGCGCCAGCAGCGCCCCAGGACTAGCGGCCAATGAGCAGTTCTTC. It encodes CASSAPGLAANEQFF.

The J gene is TRBJ2-3, the V gene TRBV11-3, with D tentatively TRBD2 (5 bases). Trimming removed 4 bases at V and 5 bases at J, with 10 bases between. CDR1 is SGHNT, CDR2 YENEEA, per germline. This CDR3 is built from 13 residues. The CDR3, as DNA: TGTGCCAGCAGCTCGCAAGGGAGAGATACGCAGTATTTT. Its translation is CASSSQGRDTQYF.

The chain couples TRBV11-3 to TRBJ1-6; 8 nucleotides agree with TRBD1. This CDR3 has 15 amino acids. J gave up 6 bases and V 5 bases, and 6 bases lay outside the gene matches. The V gene's germline CDR1 is SGHNT and CDR2 YENEEA. The CDR3 region is CASSTGQGSNSPLHF. DNA of the CDR3: TGTGCCAGCAGCACCGGACAGGGCAGTAATTCACCCCTCCACTTT.

V and J are TRBV19 and TRBJ2-1; possibly TRBD2 for D (6 bases). In germline, CDR1 is LNHDA, CDR2 SQIVND (reference sequence). This CDR3 contains 15 residues. V gave up 10 bases and J gave up 9 bases, with 25 bases separating them. The CDR3 spells CATHRGPSVLSEQFF. The CDR3 region has the DNA TGTGCCACCCATCGAGGCCCTAGCGTTTTATCTGAGCAGTTCTTC.

The V call is TRBV12-3 or TRBV12-4, the J call TRBJ2-4; TRBD1 agrees at 9 bases. V was clipped by 4 bases and J by 10 bases; unmatched bases: 5. This CDR3 has 13 residues. The CDR3, as DNA: TGTGCCAGCAGTTCCGGGACAGGGTGGATTCAGTACTTC. It codes for CASSSGTGWIQYF.

The V gene is TRBV19, the J gene TRBJ2-3; 11 positions match TRBD2. The V gene end was trimmed by 9 bases and the J gene end by 6 bases; junction bases not matched to a gene: 11. The CDR3 loop spans 15 amino acids. The V gene's germline CDR1 is LNHDA and CDR2 SQIVND (reference sequence). The chain's CDR3 is CASRSGRARDDTQYF. The CDR3 nucleotides are TGTGCCAGCCGTAGCGGGAGGGCCCGGGATGATACGCAGTATTTT.

J is TRBJ2-5 and V is TRBV27; 8 bases agree with TRBD1. V trimming: 3 bases; J trimming: 5 bases; junction bases outside the gene matches: 5. Looked up from germline, CDR1 is MNHEY and CDR2 is SMNVEV (reference sequence). The CDR3 is made up of 14 amino acids. The CDR3 DNA reads TGTGCCAGCAGTTTCCAGGGGGCATGGGAGACCCAGTACTTC. Translation: CASSFQGAWETQYF.

CDR3 in DNA: TGCGCCAGCAGCCAAGAGGGATCTGGGGCCGGTTCACCCCTCCACTTT. Encoded protein: CASSQEGSGAGSPLHF. The chain is built from TRBV4-1 and TRBJ1-6; tentatively, D is TRBD1 (5 bases). The CDR3 extends over 16 amino acids. Germline loops: CDR1 MGHRA, CDR2 YSYEKL. Deletions cut 0 bases from V and 9 bases from J, with 15 bases between.

In this sample, this clone turned up once. This sequence joins TRBV3-1 (or the pseudogene TRBV3-2) and TRBJ2-4; D is perhaps TRBD1 (5 bases). The CDR3 runs to 14 residues. Deletions cut 4 bases from V and 6 bases from J, with 13 bases between. Germline CDR1 reads LGHDT; CDR2 reads YNNKEL (reference sequence). The CDR3 loop reads CASSLGHRRNIQYF. The DNA of the CDR3 is TGTGCCAGCAGCCTCGGACATCGGAGAAACATTCAGTACTTC.

The rearrangement joins TRBV7-9 to TRBJ1-2; 9 nucleotides match TRBD1. V dropped 5 bases and J dropped 7; count of bases not matched to a gene: 8. Germline CDR1 SEHNR, CDR2 FQNEAQ (reference sequence). The CDR3 contains 14 residues. This CDR3 is CASSPLQGAPGYTF. In DNA form, the CDR3 reads TGTGCCAGCAGCCCCTTACAGGGGGCCCCTGGCTACACCTTC.

The gene calls are TRBV6-2 or TRBV6-3 and TRBJ2-3; D call uncertain. The CDR3 extends over 16 amino acids. CDR1 MNHEY and CDR2 SVGEGT come from the germline V gene. V lost 2 bases to trimming and J lost 2 bases, with 14 bases between them. The DNA of the CDR3 is TGTGCCAGCAGTTACGAAGCCCCGTCCCCCACAGATACGCAGTATTTT. It yields the protein CASSYEAPSPTDTQYF.

The V and J genes are TRBV6-1 and TRBJ2-2, with D possibly matching TRBD1 (5 bases). V lost 2 bases and J lost 6, with 7 bases in between. Germline-derived CDR1 and CDR2 are MNHNS and SASEGT. CDR3 length equals 13 residues. The CDR3, as DNA: TGTGCCAGCAGTGAAACCAGGGCCGGGGAGCTGTTTTTT. It translates to CASSETRAGELFF.

This rearrangement joins TRBV10-3 to TRBJ1-4; D is possibly TRBD1 (6 bases). V lost 3 bases to trimming and J lost 3 bases, with 11 bases between them. Per germline, CDR1 ENHRY and CDR2 SYGVKD. CDR3 length: 15 residues. CDR3 residues: CAISDGRQANEKLFF. CDR3 nucleotide sequence: TGTGCCATCAGTGATGGGAGACAGGCTAATGAAAAACTGTTTTTT.

This clone occurred once. The J gene is TRBJ2-7, the V gene TRBV7-8, with D unclear. This CDR3 spans 14 amino acids. Germline lookup yields CDR1 SGHVS and CDR2 FQNEAQ. V dropped 8 bases and J dropped 1 base, with 15 bases sitting between them. The CDR3 DNA reads as TGTGCCAGCGGGCGCACCCTTCCTTCCTACGAGCAGTACTTC. Translated: CASGRTLPSYEQYF. The entire variable domain, with the rest obtained from reference TRBV7-8 and TRBJ2-7, is as follows: GAGVSQSPRYKVAKRGQDVALRCDPISGHVSLFWYQQALGQGPEFLTYFQNEAQLDKSGLPSDRFFAERPEGSVSTLKIQRTQQEDSAVYLCASGRTLPSYEQYFGPGTRLTVT.

V is TRBV5-4 and J is TRBJ2-7; D is unclear. V lost 0 bases to trimming and J lost 2 bases, with 15 bases between them. The germline gives CDR1 SGHNT, CDR2 YYREEE (reference sequence). CDR3 length equals 16 residues. CDR3 protein: CASSLGLVAATYEQYF. CDR3 nucleotide sequence: TGTGCCAGCAGCTTGGGTCTAGTCGCGGCCACCTACGAGCAGTACTTC. Together with reference TRBV5-4 and TRBJ2-7, the CDR3 gives the full variable domain: ETGVTQSPTHLIKTRGQQVTLRCSSQSGHNTVSWYQQALGQGPQFIFQYYREEENGRGNFPPRFSGLQFPNYSSELNVNALELDDSALYLCASSLGLVAATYEQYFGPGTRLTVT.

The chain couples TRBV29-1 to TRBJ1-1, with D maybe TRBD1 (5 bases). Germline values: CDR1 SQVTM, CDR2 ANQGSEA. Trimming removed 4 bases at V and 9 bases at J, with 12 bases between. This CDR3 comprises 11 residues. CDR3 bases: TGCAGCGTTGGTGTGGGGGGGAAAGCTTTCTTT. Its protein product is CSVGVGGKAFF.

The chain couples TRBV10-3 to TRBJ2-7; 9 positions agree with TRBD2. V trimming: 10 bases; J trimming: 2 bases; junction bases outside the gene matches: 6. The CDR3 totals 13 residues. Germline V gene lookup returns CDR1 ENHRY and CDR2 SYGVKD. The CDR3 DNA reads as TGTGCCACCCTATTAGCGGGGGCCTACGAGCAGTACTTC. Its translation: CATLLAGAYEQYF.

The chain uses TRBV6-5 and TRBJ2-3; 7 nucleotides line up with TRBD1. After removal of 6 bases from V and 5 bases from J, the junction contained 2 bases not matched to a gene. This CDR3 has 12 amino acids. Germline V CDR1 and CDR2: MNHEY, SVGAGI. The CDR3 spells CASSWDRDTQYF. CDR3 nucleotides: TGTGCCAGCAGCTGGGACAGAGATACGCAGTATTTT.

The V and J genes are TRBV18 and TRBJ1-1; TRBD1 matches 8 bases. This CDR3 has 13 amino acids. Germline values: CDR1 KGHSH, CDR2 LQKENI. V lost 4 bases to trimming and J lost 8 bases; unmatched junction nucleotides: 6. The CDR3 nucleotides are TGTGCCAGCTCACTACCCCAGGGGGCCGAAGCTTTCTTT. Translating it yields CASSLPQGAEAFF.

V is TRBV6-2 or TRBV6-3 and J is TRBJ1-1; maybe TRBD1 (6 bases). Trimming shortened V by 5 bases and J by 7 bases, and 8 bases separated the two germline ends. The V gene's germline CDR1 is MNHEY and CDR2 SVGEGT. This CDR3 comprises 11 residues. CDR3 sequence (DNA): TGTGCCAGCAGTAAGGACAGTGAAGCTTTCTTT. The encoded protein is CASSKDSEAFF.

This rearrangement joins TRBV2 to TRBJ1-5; 10 nucleotides agree with TRBD1. V trimming: 5 bases; J trimming: 8 bases; junction bases outside the gene matches: 9. There are 15 residues in the CDR3. Germline V gene sequence: CDR1 SNHLY, CDR2 FYNNEI. In DNA form, the CDR3 reads TGTGCCAGCAGTCAAGACAGGGGGCGCGGGAAGCCCCAGCATTTT. Translation: CASSQDRGRGKPQHF.

The genes are TRBV5-8 and TRBJ2-5; D not resolved. The CDR3 runs 15 residues. Trimming took off 2 bases at V and 4 bases at J, with 15 bases between the two ends. Germline-derived CDR1 and CDR2 are SGHTS and YDEGEE. The CDR3 sequence is CASSFSPTDPETQYF. CDR3 DNA: TGTGCCAGCAGCTTTAGTCCAACAGACCCAGAGACCCAGTACTTC.

The chain couples TRBV7-2 to TRBJ2-2; the D gene is possibly TRBD1 (6 bases). V lost 0 bases and J lost 4, with 12 bases in between. Germline CDR1 SGHTA, CDR2 FQGNSA. CDR3 length: 16 amino acids. CDR3 in DNA: TGTGCCAGCAGCTTAGCGGGGGCAGCAACCACCGGGGAGCTGTTTTTT. Translation gives CASSLAGAATTGELFF.

This chain links TRBV5-1 with TRBJ2-1, with TRBD2 matching 7 bases. CDR3 length equals 17 residues. V lost 4 bases, J lost 10 bases, and 20 bases stayed unmatched. Germline V gene data show CDR1 as SGHRS and CDR2 as YFSETQ. The chain's CDR3 is CASSPPLSGNSEGEQFF. The CDR3 DNA reads TGCGCCAGCAGCCCACCCTTGAGCGGGAATTCCGAGGGGGAGCAGTTCTTC.

In this sample, this clone turned up a few times. This chain uses TRBV19 with TRBJ1-2, with 9 nucleotides matching TRBD1. With V trimmed by 6 bases and J by 4 bases, 3 bases remained unmatched. The CDR3 is 13 residues long. Germline V gene sequence: CDR1 LNHDA, CDR2 SQIVND (reference sequence). The CDR3 loop reads CASSQQGAYGYTF. CDR3 in DNA: TGTGCCAGTAGCCAACAGGGGGCCTATGGCTACACCTTC.